The 8 T cell receptor beta chains below come from one sample, sequenced in a study of OX40 agonist ivuxolimab in advanced cancers. Clones were read by immunoSEQ multiplex PCR, and TCRdb kept only the in-frame ones, dropping some. The data contain under 20,000 clones, 65% to 90% of them singletons. Sample: CD4+ or CD8+ T cells sorted from blood, taken in a trial of the OX40 agonist ivuxolimab. Receptor source: an adult with an advanced solid tumor such as melanoma, head and neck, liver or kidney cancer.

The gene calls are TRBV28 and TRBJ2-7; a possible D gene is TRBD1 (7 bases). From germline, CDR1 is MDHEN and CDR2 SYDVKM. Trimming left V 7 bases short and J 2 bases short, with 18 bases between. This CDR3 contains 15 residues. The CDR3 region has the DNA TGTGCCAGCACCCAAGGGGGGACAGCTGCCTACGAGCAGTACTTC. Amino acids: CASTQGGTAAYEQYF.

This clone was picked up a small number of times. The V gene is TRBV11-2, the J gene TRBJ2-2; 8 bases agree with TRBD1. CDR3 length: 15 amino acids. Germline loops: CDR1 SGHAT, CDR2 FQNNGV. Losses at the gene ends were 5 bases for V and 5 bases for J; bases not matched to a gene: 7. CDR3 sequence: CASSPTTGGTGELFF. The CDR3 bases are TGTGCCAGCAGCCCGACAACAGGGGGGACCGGGGAGCTGTTTTTT.

The chain couples TRBV11-2 to TRBJ2-1; 13 nucleotides match TRBD2. Trimming cost V 6 bases and J 6 bases; bases outside gene matches: 5. The CDR3 is 15 amino acids. Germline lookup yields CDR1 SGHAT and CDR2 FQNNGV. Written as DNA, the CDR3 is TGTGCCAGCAGGAGACTAGCGGGGGGCCCCAATGAGCAGTTCTTC. It translates to CASRRLAGGPNEQFF.

J is TRBJ1-2 and V is TRBV6-1, with 12 bases lining up with TRBD1. J gave up 1 base and V 4 bases, and 7 bases lay outside the gene matches. The CDR3 runs 17 residues. Per the germline V gene, CDR1 is MNHNS and CDR2 is SASEGT. The CDR3 DNA reads as TGTGCCAGCAGTGGCCGGGACAGGGGGCAAGTTAACTATGGCTACACCTTC. It encodes CASSGRDRGQVNYGYTF.

The rearrangement joins TRBV10-2 to TRBJ2-7; the match to TRBD2 covers 11 bases. CDR1 is WSHSY, CDR2 SAAADI, per germline. The CDR3 contains 14 residues. The V and J ends lost 2 bases and 3 bases, in that order; junction bases with no gene match: 0. The DNA for the CDR3 is TGCGCCAGCAGTGAGGGACTAGCGGGCTACGAGCAGTACTTC. Translating gives CASSEGLAGYEQYF.

The chain carries TRBV14 and TRBJ2-1; 8 nucleotides line up with TRBD2. Germline-derived CDR1 and CDR2 are SGHDN and FVKESK. The trim removed 4 bases at V and 0 bases at J, leaving 5 bases unmatched. There are 16 residues in the CDR3. The chain's CDR3 is CASSRLRGASYNEQFF. Written as DNA, the CDR3 is TGTGCCAGCAGCCGCTTGCGGGGGGCCTCCTACAATGAGCAGTTCTTC.

The rearrangement links TRBV7-3 to TRBJ2-3, with a possible D match to TRBD2 (6 bases). This CDR3 spans 17 amino acids. The V and J ends lost 5 bases and 3 bases respectively, with 21 bases between them. The germline gives CDR1 SGHTA, CDR2 FQGTGA. CDR3 region: CASSTTGSGGATDTQYF. The CDR3 DNA follows: TGTGCCAGCAGCACCACGGGTAGCGGAGGGGCAACAGATACGCAGTATTTT.

This chain connects TRBV18 to TRBJ2-1; 10 bases are shared with TRBD2. CDR1 is KGHSH, CDR2 LQKENI, per germline. This CDR3 is built from 16 residues. The trim removed 0 bases at V and 5 bases at J, leaving 4 bases unmatched. CDR3 nucleotide sequence: TGTGCCAGCTCACCACCGACTAGCGGGTATAACAATGAGCAGTTCTTC. Its translation: CASSPPTSGYNNEQFF. Full variable domain (rest looked up from reference TRBV18 and TRBJ2-1): NAGVMQNPRHLVRRRGQEARLRCSPMKGHSHVYWYRQLPEEGLKFMVYLQKENIIDESGMPKERFSAEFPKEGPSILRIQQVVRGDSAAYFCASSPPTSGYNNEQFFGPGTRLTVL.